This TCR beta chain was retrieved from a study of cytomegalovirus exposure and HLA in healthy donors (dated by TCRdb to the late 2010s). Notes on the research overall: An earlier analysis of several hundred of the donors reported 250 to 300 Gb of sequence data and 120 million or so unique TCR beta sequences from approximately 180 million T cells. A later analysis re-analyzed previously published TCR beta repertoires from about 730 donors and added high-resolution HLA genotyping to study TCR occurrence patterns. To predict cytomegalovirus infection status, the study brought together high-throughput TCR immunosequencing, statistical association of individual TCRs with disease status, and machine learning. Every repertoire in the discovery cohort had been generated on one and the same sequencing platform. Among the approximately 420 genotyped donors, about 83% belonged to the genetic ancestry cluster associated with self-reported Caucasian donors. An early release that covered fewer than 750 HLA-typed donors contained about 300 gigabases of sequencing data and 75 million to 100 million unique TCR sequences. A handful of DR-DQ haplotypes were handled as single units for association and clustering because linkage in the cohort was strong. Class I and class II HLA loci were covered by the typing at four-digit resolution. The number of typed donors differed by locus: about 620-640 for A, B, C, DRB1 and DQB1; 500 to 550 for DQA1; approximately 610 for DPA1; and some 430 for DPB1. The aim of the study was to test whether cataloging public T cell receptors could identify signatures of past pathogen exposure. Alongside the repertoire data, information on donor age, sex, ethnicity and CMV serostatus was compiled. A later genetic analysis used genome-wide SNP genotypes for about 65% of the 666 donors, treating that subset as a discovery cohort. An earlier analysis of about 600 of the donors used high-throughput TCR beta sequencing to judge whether each TCR beta V gene segment behaved as functional or pseudogenic. Rather than drawing on any new phenotypic data, the later analysis identified candidate immune exposures from TCR beta sequences and the way those sequences occurred across donors. The T cell repertoires of 666 subjects were profiled by immunosequencing and related to cytomegalovirus serostatus. In addition to the first cohort of several hundred subjects, a separate validation cohort of over 90 different subjects was used. Across some 400 genotyped donors of the cohort, an average of roughly 250,000 unique TCR beta nucleotide sequences per donor were sequenced, and 15% to 20% of those sequences were non-productive.

This clone was seen more than once but under ten times. The antigen it recognizes is unknown. No much larger clone exists at a distance of one base, and base qualities are not known. Overall study results and their limits: In an earlier analysis of approximately 590 of the donors, most TCR beta V segments were observed in productive rearrangements about 87% or about 30% of the time, broadly matching IMGT annotations. Because HLA typing was missing for some donors at each locus, association tests included only the typed subset. At a false discovery rate of 0.05, a later analysis linked some 18,000 TCR beta sequences to specific HLA alleles. A further reported finding was that TCR beta sequences accurately predicted the HLA-A and HLA-B alleles for most subjects in the first cohort. An association between a missense DCLRE1C variant and V-gene and J-gene trimming of TCR beta chains was found in a later genetic analysis and replicated in an independent cohort. Sequencing depth was assumed to be roughly uniform across donors in the presence/absence analyses, though that assumption may not hold. In vitro tests confirmed that a few of the cytomegalovirus-associated TCR beta chains recognize cytomegalovirus antigens. In a later analysis, HLA-associated TCR beta chains showed more clonal expansion and lower generation probabilities than non-associated chains that were equally common. CMV serostatus was the only immune exposure information available for the cohort. A later analysis found that TCR association rates varied across HLA loci, with DRB1 alleles showing the most associated TCRs and HLA-C alleles the fewest. When HLA alleles, especially DR and DQ, strongly co-occurred, TCR associations were difficult to assign to individual alleles. A cluster of highly shared sequence variants was judged likely to be a technical artifact of the sequencing pipeline. Most TCR sequences were observed very rarely across donors, whereas some public TCRs were present in many individuals. Some IMGT-functional V segments, including TRBV6-2 and TRBV6-3, could not be told apart with the 87-base-pair reads, so those segments were excluded. The cohort was sequenced for TCR beta chains only, and without alpha or paired-chain data the features that could be detected were limited. A total of around 150 TCR beta chains were listed by the study as associated with cytomegalovirus. A later genetic analysis reported fewer N-insertions in productive TCRs among donors in an Asian-associated ancestry cluster than the approximately 670-donor mean. The authors suggested that the approach could potentially be extended to other disease states and immunological phenotypes. Correlated functional status among segregating V segments might reflect linkage disequilibrium, but an unknown experimental factor could not be ruled out. A later analysis reported that several top co-occurrence clusters appeared linked to parvovirus B19, influenza, CMV and Epstein-Barr virus. The classifier was reported to diagnose cytomegalovirus status with high specificity and sensitivity in both the original and validation cohorts. Because counts were too low, roughly 18 rarely observed V segments, including chromosome 9 orphons, were left out of the earlier analysis of approximately 500 of the donors. A later analysis found that most CMV-associated TCR beta chains appeared HLA-restricted, with HLA associations seemingly driven largely by CMV exposure.

The cohort consisted of 666 healthy bone marrow donors. At the time of sampling, all cohort members were nominally healthy, though unrecorded immune exposures were likely present. The donor tested CMV seronegative and was one of the 352 seronegative cohort members. A peripheral blood sample was collected from each donor, and TCR beta sequencing was performed on peripheral blood mononuclear cells. Genomic DNA extraction from the blood cell samples was performed with the Qiagen DNeasy Blood Extraction Kit. Trimming removed 5 bases from V and 5 bases from J; the gene matches leave 0 bases unexplained. CDR3 length: 12 amino acids, cysteine to phenylalanine. The only DNA kept is the CDR3, 36 bases in frame from the first base. Sequences MNHEY (CDR1) and SMNVEV (CDR2) are obtained from the germline V gene (reference sequence). The library was produced with the immunoSEQ multiplex PCR assay. A mixture of 60 forward primers for TCR Vbeta segments and 13 reverse primers for TCR Jbeta segments was used in the multiplex PCR. A multiplex PCR assay on genomic DNA amplified the CDR3 region of rearranged TCR beta genes. The Illumina HiSeq System was used to sequence the amplified TCR beta libraries as 87-base-pair reads. The published analysis was carried out like this. A later analysis counted about 80 million unique TCR beta chains across the 690 or so repertoires, and around 9.9 million of these chains were shared by at least two donors. Raw reads were error-corrected and collapsed into unique sequences by a nearest-neighbor algorithm in which closely related sequences were merged to remove PCR and sequencing errors. Alignment of CDR3 sequences to IMGT reference sequences was used to assign V, D and J gene segments. For a sequence to be retained, at least a six-nucleotide match to both a V gene segment and a J gene segment was required. A rearrangement was called productive if the CDR3 had no stop codons and remained in frame with V and J, and every other rearrangement was called non-productive. CDR3 was defined by IMGT convention, running from the second conserved V-encoded cysteine to the conserved J-encoded phenylalanine. In an earlier analysis of 500 to 650 of the donors, sequences lacking an unambiguous match to a single V gene segment were excluded. An earlier analysis of several hundred of the donors called V segments functional above 56.7% productive rearrangements and segregating when the between-donor standard deviation exceeded 5%. A statistical classification framework was built to diagnose cytomegalovirus status from the catalog of TCR beta chain sequences. V and J gene assignment, in a later analysis, came from comparing TCR nucleotide sequences with IMGT/GENE-DB human TR gene sequences. The TCRdist pipeline was used in a later analysis to assign CDR3 sequences and most-parsimonious VDJ recombination scenarios. In a later analysis, each TCR beta chain was defined by its CDR3 amino acid sequence together with its V-gene family, and reads without a unique V-gene family were excluded. A later analysis removed 550 to 650 highly shared, low-generation-probability nucleotide sequences to deal with suspected cross-contamination and a sequencing artifact. For each public chain, a later analysis derived a clonal expansion index from normalized ranks of inferred template counts within each repertoire. In a later analysis, generation probabilities were computed with a VDJ recombination model fitted to out-of-frame rearrangements, and the resulting probabilities were checked against IGoR. A later analysis scored TCR-TCR, TCR-HLA and TCR-CMV co-occurrence with hypergeometric tests, applying a repertoire-size bias correction to TCR pairs. A later analysis estimated false discovery rates by permuting HLA or CMV assignments 20 times. A later analysis grouped co-occurring TCRs with DBSCAN, adding TCRdist sequence similarity when clustering within HLA-allele-positive subsets. For co-occurrence clustering, repertoires with fewer than 30,000 or more than 120,000 public chains were excluded, along with roughly 5 repertoires with anomalous nucleotide sharing. TCRdb re-hosts the immuneACCESS table, in-frame sequences only. Its copies lack some clones; in the studies checked, an unresolved V gene accounts for under half of them, and the cause for the rest is not known. D and trimming were read from the DNA, whereas the V and J calls and clone size are those reported in that table. In this sample the table shows 100,000 to 120,000 clones, around 15% of which occur a single time. 0.83% of the sample rests with the top ten.

This sequence was found in a female donor in good health and CMV-seronegative. The V and J genes are TRBV27 and TRBJ1-5; 7 of the junction bases match TRBD1. Sequences were obtained from PBMCs. DNA sequence: TGTGCCAGCAGTGACAGGGATCAGCCCCAGCATTTT. The translation is CASSDRDQPQHF.